The 13 T cell receptor beta chains below all came from one sample that was sequenced in a study of T cell responses to AZD1222 COVID-19 vaccine. Using immunoSEQ multiplex PCR, the repertoire was profiled, and TCRdb retains in-frame clones only, with some absent. The table lists 75,000 to 100,000 clones, nearly 90% of them singletons. The sample here was peripheral blood, taken on day 0 of AZD1222 vaccination. All receptors come from an adult in good health.

Comments on this clone: The same CDR3 is also encoded by other DNA sequences in this sample. The chain links TRBV5-5 to TRBJ2-4, with unresolved D. The CDR3 is 15 residues long. V lost 4 bases, J lost 3 bases, and 14 bases lay in between. CDR1 and CDR2 (germline): SGHKS, YYEKEE (reference sequence). CDR3 in amino acids: CASSLYEQGKNIQYF. The CDR3 bases are TGTGCCAGCAGCCTGTACGAACAAGGCAAAAACATTCAGTACTTC.

The chain recombines TRBV5-1 with TRBJ2-7; D call uncertain. The CDR3 spans 14 residues. From germline, CDR1 is SGHRS and CDR2 YFSETQ. V lost 0 bases and J 1 base, leaving 8 bases between the germline ends. The CDR3 sequence is CASSLEPQSYEQYF. The CDR3 DNA sequence: TGCGCCAGCAGCTTGGAGCCACAGTCCTACGAGCAGTACTTC.

The chain links TRBV18 to TRBJ2-3; D is ambiguous. The CDR3 is made up of 13 amino acids. Germline CDR1 is KGHSH and CDR2 is LQKENI. V lost 1 base to trimming and J lost 4 bases, with 6 bases between them. As DNA, the CDR3 is TGTGCCAGCTCACCACAGGGCCCAGATACGCAGTATTTT. It translates to CASSPQGPDTQYF. Looking up the rest from reference TRBV18 and TRBJ2-3 gives the full variable domain: NAGVMQNPRHLVRRRGQEARLRCSPMKGHSHVYWYRQLPEEGLKFMVYLQKENIIDESGMPKERFSAEFPKEGPSILRIQQVVRGDSAAYFCASSPQGPDTQYFGPGTRLTVL.

This sequence joins TRBV15 and TRBJ2-2; 8 nucleotides agree with TRBD2. The CDR3 consists of 16 residues. The V and J ends lost 1 base and 1 base, in that order; junction bases with no gene match: 2. Germline V gene lookup returns CDR1 LNHNV and CDR2 YYDKDF (reference sequence). The CDR3 reads CATSRALAGNTGELFF. The CDR3 DNA reads TGTGCCACCAGCAGAGCGCTAGCGGGGAACACCGGGGAGCTGTTTTTT.

The chain recombines TRBV5-1 with TRBJ2-1; D gene uncertain. V was trimmed by 5 bases and J by 7 bases, leaving 19 bases between them. CDR1 and CDR2 from the germline V gene are SGHRS and YFSETQ. The CDR3 extends over 15 amino acids. CDR3 amino acids: CASSPKEFLYNEQFF. CDR3 in DNA: TGCGCCAGCAGTCCCAAGGAGTTTCTTTATAATGAGCAGTTCTTC.

The chain employs TRBV7-5 and TRBJ2-5; the table's D gene call, TRBD2, was not cross checked with the DNA. TRBV7-5 is flagged as a pseudogene. The CDR3 covers 15 residues. CDR3 bases: TGTGCCAGAAGCTTATTCCAGCGGGGGGGAAAGACCCAGTACTTC. Translating it yields CARSLFQRGGKTQYF.

This clone was picked up a small number of times. CDR3 in amino acids: CATSDSGVTEAFF. The CDR3 nucleotides are TGTGCCACCAGTGACTCAGGTGTCACTGAAGCTTTCTTT. This rearrangement joins TRBV24-1 to TRBJ1-1, with D unclear. Germline assignment: CDR1 KGHDR and CDR2 SFDVKD. This CDR3 spans 13 amino acids. V shed 4 bases and J shed 4 bases, with 9 bases lying between them.

The rearrangement links TRBV4-2 to TRBJ1-2; D gene ambiguous. Germline-derived CDR1 and CDR2 are LGHNA and YNFKEQ. The CDR3 consists of 15 residues. V lost 5 bases to trimming and J lost 4 bases, with 17 bases between them. The CDR3 loop reads CASSARSPFPYGYTF. The CDR3 coding sequence is TGTGCCAGCAGCGCAAGATCGCCCTTCCCCTATGGCTACACCTTC.

The chain recombines TRBV11-2 with TRBJ2-7; TRBD2 agrees at 10 bases. Unmatched junction bases numbered 5, after V lost 3 bases and J lost 3 bases. This CDR3 region has 15 residues. The germline V gene has CDR1 SGHAT and CDR2 FQNNGV. In DNA form, the CDR3 reads TGTGCCAGCAGCTTGGTGGCTAGCGGGGGCTACGAGCAGTACTTC. Translation: CASSLVASGGYEQYF.

This clone was observed a single time. The chain links TRBV19 to TRBJ1-5, with TRBD1 matching 7 bases. J gave up 2 bases and V 6 bases, and 7 bases lay outside the gene matches. CDR3 length equals 15 residues. Per the germline V gene, CDR1 is LNHDA and CDR2 is SQIVND (reference sequence). In nucleotides, the CDR3 is TGTGCCAGTAGGATTACAGGGGAGGGCAATCAGCCCCAGCATTTT. It is translated as CASRITGEGNQPQHF.

The chain recombines TRBV30 with TRBJ2-7; 9 bases fit TRBD1. The CDR3 is made up of 13 amino acids. Per germline, CDR1 GTSNPN and CDR2 SVGIG (reference sequence). Trimming took 5 bases from V and 4 from J; bases not matched to a gene: 6. The CDR3: CAWGTGRGYEQYF. DNA of the CDR3: TGTGCCTGGGGGACAGGGAGGGGATACGAGCAGTACTTC.

This chain connects TRBV19 to TRBJ1-6; 9 bases are shared with TRBD1. The junction had 5 bases not matched to a gene; V was cut back by 4 bases and J by 10 bases. The CDR3 totals 14 residues. Germline V gives CDR1 LNHDA, CDR2 SQIVND (reference sequence). The CDR3 reads CASSTGTGRSPLHF. The DNA for the CDR3 is TGTGCCAGTAGTACCGGGACAGGGAGGTCACCCCTCCACTTT.

The chain uses TRBV2 and TRBJ2-3; a possible D gene is TRBD2 (6 bases). Trimming took 8 bases from V and 5 from J, leaving 14 bases between them. Germline V gene data show CDR1 as SNHLY and CDR2 as FYNNEI. This CDR3 has 13 residues. The CDR3 is CASGRQGLDTQYF. The CDR3 DNA is TGTGCCAGCGGCCGCCAGGGACTAGATACGCAGTATTTT.